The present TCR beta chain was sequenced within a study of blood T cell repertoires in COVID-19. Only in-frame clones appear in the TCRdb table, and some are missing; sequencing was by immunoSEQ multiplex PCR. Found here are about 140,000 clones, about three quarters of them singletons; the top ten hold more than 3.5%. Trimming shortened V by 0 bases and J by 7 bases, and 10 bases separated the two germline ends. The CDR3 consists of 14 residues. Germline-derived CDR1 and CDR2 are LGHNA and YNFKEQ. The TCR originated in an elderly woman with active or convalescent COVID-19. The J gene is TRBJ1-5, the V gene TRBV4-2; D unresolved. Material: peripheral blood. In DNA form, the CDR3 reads TGTGCCAGCAGCCAAGAACCTAGTTGGCAGCCCCAGCATTTT. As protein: CASSQEPSWQPQHF.